The text below deals with one T cell receptor beta chain. The antigen remains undetermined. The method was immunoSEQ multiplex PCR; TCRdb's version includes in-frame clones alone and lacks a portion of them. The table records 70,000 to 100,000 clones, 95% to 97% of them present only once. This sample was included in a study of siplizumab effects on memory and regulatory T cells. Overall study results and limits: Naive T cells apparently outstripped memory cells in diversity and seemed major alloresponse contributors.

CDR3 size: 15 residues. CDR1 and CDR2 (germline): SGHAT, FQNNGV. The V and J ends lost 1 base and 7 bases respectively, with 14 bases between them. The sequenced sample consisted of naive CD4+ T cells sorted from blood. The sequence was collected from a human donor in good health. This chain joins TRBV11-2 and TRBJ1-5; D remains ambiguous. CDR3 DNA sequence: TGTGCCAGCAGCTTAGGAGTCCTTATGGGGCAGCCCCAGCATTTT. Amino acids: CASSLGVLMGQPQHF.